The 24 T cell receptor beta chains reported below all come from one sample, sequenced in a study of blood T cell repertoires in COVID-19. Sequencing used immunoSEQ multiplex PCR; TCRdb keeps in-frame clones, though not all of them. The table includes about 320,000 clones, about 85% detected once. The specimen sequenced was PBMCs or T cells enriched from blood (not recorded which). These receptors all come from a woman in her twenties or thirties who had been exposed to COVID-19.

The CDR3: CASSLEGHFYGYTF. The CDR3 bases are TGTGCCAGCAGCTTGGAGGGACATTTCTATGGCTACACCTTC. This chain links TRBV5-5 with TRBJ1-2, with D possibly matching TRBD1 (6 bases). The V gene's germline CDR1 is SGHKS and CDR2 YYEKEE (reference sequence). There are 14 residues in the CDR3. The V gene lost 0 bases and the J gene lost 4 bases, with 10 bases spanning the gap.

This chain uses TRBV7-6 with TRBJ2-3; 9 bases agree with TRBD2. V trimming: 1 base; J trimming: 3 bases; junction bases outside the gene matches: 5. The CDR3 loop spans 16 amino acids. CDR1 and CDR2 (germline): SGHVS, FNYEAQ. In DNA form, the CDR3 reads TGTGCCAGCAGCTTAGAACCAGCGGGAGGAACAGATACGCAGTATTTT. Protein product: CASSLEPAGGTDTQYF.

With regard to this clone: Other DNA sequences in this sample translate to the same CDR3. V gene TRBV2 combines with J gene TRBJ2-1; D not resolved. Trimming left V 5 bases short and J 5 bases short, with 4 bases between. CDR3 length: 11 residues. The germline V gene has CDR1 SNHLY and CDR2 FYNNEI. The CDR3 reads CASSYNNEQFF. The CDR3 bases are TGTGCCAGCAGTTATAACAATGAGCAGTTCTTC.

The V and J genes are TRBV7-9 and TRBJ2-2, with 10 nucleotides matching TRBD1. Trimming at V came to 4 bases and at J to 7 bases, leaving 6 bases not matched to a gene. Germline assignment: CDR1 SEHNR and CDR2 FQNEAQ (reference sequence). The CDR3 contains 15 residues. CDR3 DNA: TGTGCCAGCAGCTCTGGGACAGGGGAAATCGGGGAGCTGTTTTTT. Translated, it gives CASSSGTGEIGELFF.

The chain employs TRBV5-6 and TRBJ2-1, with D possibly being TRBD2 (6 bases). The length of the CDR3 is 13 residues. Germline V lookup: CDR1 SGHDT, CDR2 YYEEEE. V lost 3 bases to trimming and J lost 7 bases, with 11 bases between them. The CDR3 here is CASSYLASNEQFF. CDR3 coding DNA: TGTGCCAGCAGCTATCTAGCGTCAAATGAGCAGTTCTTC.

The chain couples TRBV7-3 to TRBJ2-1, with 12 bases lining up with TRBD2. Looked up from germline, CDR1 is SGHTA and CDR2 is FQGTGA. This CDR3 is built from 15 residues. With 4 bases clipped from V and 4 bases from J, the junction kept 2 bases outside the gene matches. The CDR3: CASSSSGGVYNEQFF. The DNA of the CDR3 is TGTGCCAGCAGCTCTAGCGGGGGGGTTTACAATGAGCAGTTCTTC.

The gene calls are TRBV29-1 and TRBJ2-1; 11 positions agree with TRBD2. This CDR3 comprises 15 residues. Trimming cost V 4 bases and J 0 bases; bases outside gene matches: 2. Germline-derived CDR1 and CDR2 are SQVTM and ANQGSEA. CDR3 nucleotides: TGCAGCGTTGGTACTAGCGGGAGCTCCTACAATGAGCAGTTCTTC. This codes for CSVGTSGSSYNEQFF.

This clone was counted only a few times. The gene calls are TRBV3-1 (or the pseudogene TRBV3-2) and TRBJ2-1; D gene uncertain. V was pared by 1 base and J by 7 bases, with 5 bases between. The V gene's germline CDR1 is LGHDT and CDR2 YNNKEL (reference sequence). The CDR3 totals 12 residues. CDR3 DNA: TGTGCCAGCAGCCAAGTTCCTAATGAGCAGTTCTTC. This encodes CASSQVPNEQFF.

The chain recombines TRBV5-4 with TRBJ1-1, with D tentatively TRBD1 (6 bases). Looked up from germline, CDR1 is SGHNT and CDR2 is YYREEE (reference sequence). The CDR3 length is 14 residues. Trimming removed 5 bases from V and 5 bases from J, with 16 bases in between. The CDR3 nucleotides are TGTGCCAGCAGGATACAGGGTATTAGGACTGAAGCTTTCTTT. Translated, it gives CASRIQGIRTEAFF.

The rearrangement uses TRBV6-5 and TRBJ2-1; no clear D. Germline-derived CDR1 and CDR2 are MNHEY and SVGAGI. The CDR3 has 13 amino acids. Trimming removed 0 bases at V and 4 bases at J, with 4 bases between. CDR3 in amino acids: CASSYSPYNEQFF. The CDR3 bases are TGTGCCAGCAGTTACTCTCCGTACAATGAGCAGTTCTTC.

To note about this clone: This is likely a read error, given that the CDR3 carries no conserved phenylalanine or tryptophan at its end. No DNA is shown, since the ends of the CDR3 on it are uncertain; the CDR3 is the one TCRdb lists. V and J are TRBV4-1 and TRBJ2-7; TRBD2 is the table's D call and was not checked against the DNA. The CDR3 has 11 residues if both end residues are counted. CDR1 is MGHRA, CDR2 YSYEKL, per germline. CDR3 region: CASSQGPLLFL.

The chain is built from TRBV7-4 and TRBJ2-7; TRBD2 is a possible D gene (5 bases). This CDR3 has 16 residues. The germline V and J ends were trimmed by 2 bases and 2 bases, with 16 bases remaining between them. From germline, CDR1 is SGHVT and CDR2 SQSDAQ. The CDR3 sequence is CASSLSASPTPYEQYF. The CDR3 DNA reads TGTGCCAGCAGCTTATCCGCTAGCCCAACCCCCTACGAGCAGTACTTC.

CDR3 coding DNA: TGTGCCAGCAGCCCCCTATTCATAATGGTCAGCGCGAACACTGAAGCTTTCTTT. Amino acid sequence: CASSPLFIMVSANTEAFF. J is TRBJ1-1 and V is TRBV7-8; no reliable D call. V shed 5 bases and J shed 1 base, with 23 bases lying between them. Germline-derived CDR1 and CDR2 are SGHVS and FQNEAQ. This CDR3 is 18 amino acids long.

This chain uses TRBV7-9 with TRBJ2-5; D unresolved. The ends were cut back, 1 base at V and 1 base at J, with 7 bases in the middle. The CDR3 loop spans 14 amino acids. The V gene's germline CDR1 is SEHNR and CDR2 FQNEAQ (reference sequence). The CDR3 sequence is CASSLDPSQETQYF. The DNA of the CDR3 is TGTGCCAGCAGCTTAGATCCCAGCCAAGAGACCCAGTACTTC. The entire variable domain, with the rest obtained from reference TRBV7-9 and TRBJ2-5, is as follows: DTGVSQNPRHKITKRGQNVTFRCDPISEHNRLYWYRQTLGQGPEFLTYFQNEAQLEKSRLLSDRFSAERPKGSFSTLEIQRTEQGDSAMYLCASSLDPSQETQYFGPGTRLLVL.

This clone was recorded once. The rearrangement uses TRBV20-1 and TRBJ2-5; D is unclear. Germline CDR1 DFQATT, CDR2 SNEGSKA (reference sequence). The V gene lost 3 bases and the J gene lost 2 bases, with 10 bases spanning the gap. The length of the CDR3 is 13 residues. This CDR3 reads CSASYYRQETQYF. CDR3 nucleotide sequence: TGCAGTGCTAGTTATTACAGACAAGAGACCCAGTACTTC.

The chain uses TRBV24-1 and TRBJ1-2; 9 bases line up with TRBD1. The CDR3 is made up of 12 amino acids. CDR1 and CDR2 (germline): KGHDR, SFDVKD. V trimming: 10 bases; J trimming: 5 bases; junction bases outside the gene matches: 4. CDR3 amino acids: CATSGTGYGYTF. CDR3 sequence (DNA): TGTGCCACAAGCGGGACAGGGTATGGCTACACCTTC.

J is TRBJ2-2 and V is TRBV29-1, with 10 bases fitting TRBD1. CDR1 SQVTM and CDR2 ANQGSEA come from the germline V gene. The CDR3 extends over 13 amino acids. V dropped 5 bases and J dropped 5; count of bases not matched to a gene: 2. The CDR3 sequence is CSVRTGGTGELFF. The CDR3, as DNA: TGCAGCGTTCGGACAGGGGGGACCGGGGAGCTGTTTTTT.

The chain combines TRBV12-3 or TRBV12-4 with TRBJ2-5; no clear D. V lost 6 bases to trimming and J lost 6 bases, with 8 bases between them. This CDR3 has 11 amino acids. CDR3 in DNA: TGTGCCAGCAGCCAGAAGAAGACCCAGTACTTC. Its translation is CASSQKKTQYF.

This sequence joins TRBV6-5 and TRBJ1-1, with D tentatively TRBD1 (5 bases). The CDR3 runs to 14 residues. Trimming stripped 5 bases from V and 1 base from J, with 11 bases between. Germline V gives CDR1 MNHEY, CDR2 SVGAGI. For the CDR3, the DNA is TGTGCCAGCAGTCAGCGACAGCCGAACACTGAAGCTTTCTTT. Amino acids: CASSQRQPNTEAFF.

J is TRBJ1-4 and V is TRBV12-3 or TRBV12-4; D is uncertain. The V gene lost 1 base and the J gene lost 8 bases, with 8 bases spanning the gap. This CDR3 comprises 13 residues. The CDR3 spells CASSLGRGEKLFF. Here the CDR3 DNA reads TGTGCCAGCAGTTTAGGTCGAGGAGAAAAACTGTTTTTT.

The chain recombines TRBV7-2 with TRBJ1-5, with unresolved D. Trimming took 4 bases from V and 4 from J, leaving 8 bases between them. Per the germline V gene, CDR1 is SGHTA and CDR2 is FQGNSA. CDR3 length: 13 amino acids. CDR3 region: CASSSGWNQPQHF. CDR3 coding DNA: TGTGCCAGCAGCTCGGGGTGGAATCAGCCCCAGCATTTT.

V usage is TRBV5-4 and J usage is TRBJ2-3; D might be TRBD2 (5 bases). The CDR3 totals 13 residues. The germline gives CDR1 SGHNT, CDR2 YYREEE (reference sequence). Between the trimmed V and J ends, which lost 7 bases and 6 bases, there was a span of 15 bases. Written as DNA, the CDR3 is TGTGCCAGCCGCCGGGAAAGAGGGGATACGCAGTATTTT. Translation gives CASRRERGDTQYF.

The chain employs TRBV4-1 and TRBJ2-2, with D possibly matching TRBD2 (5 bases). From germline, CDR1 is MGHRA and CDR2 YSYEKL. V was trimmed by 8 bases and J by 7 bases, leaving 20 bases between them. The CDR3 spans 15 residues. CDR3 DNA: TGCGCCAGCCTCGCACTCCCTTTAGGAGGCGGGGAGCTGTTTTTT. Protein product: CASLALPLGGGELFF.

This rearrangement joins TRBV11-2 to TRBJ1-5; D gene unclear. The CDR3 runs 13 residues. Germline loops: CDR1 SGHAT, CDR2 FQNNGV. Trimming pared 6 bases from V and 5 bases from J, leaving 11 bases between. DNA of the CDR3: TGTGCCAGCAGTCCATCGGAGGATCAGCCCCAGCATTTT. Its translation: CASSPSEDQPQHF.